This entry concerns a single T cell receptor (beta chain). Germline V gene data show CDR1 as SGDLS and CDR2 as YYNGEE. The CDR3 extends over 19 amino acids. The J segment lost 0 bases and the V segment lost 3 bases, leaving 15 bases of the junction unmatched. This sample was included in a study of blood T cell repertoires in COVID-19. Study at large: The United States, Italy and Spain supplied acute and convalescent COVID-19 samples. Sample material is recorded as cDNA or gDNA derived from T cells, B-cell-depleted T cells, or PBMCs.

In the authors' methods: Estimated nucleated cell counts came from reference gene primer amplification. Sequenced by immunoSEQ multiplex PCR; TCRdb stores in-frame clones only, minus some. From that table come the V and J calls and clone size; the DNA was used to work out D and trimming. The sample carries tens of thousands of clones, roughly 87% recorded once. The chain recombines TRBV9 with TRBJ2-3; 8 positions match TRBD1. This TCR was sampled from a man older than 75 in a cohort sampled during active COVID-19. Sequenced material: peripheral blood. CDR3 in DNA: TGTGCCAGCAGCGGTTTTGGACAGGGTTCCTTGTCAAGCACAGATACGCAGTATTTT. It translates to CASSGFGQGSLSSTDTQYF.